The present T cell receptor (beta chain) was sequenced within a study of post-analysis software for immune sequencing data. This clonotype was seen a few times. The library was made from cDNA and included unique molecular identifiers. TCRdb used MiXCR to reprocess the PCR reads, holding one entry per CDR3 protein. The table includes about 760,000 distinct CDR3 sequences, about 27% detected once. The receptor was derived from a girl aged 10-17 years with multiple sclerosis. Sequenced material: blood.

The CDR3 nucleotides are TGTGCCAGCTCACCATTCCCAGGGGGTGTCGGCACTGAAGCTTTCTTT. Protein sequence: CASSPFPGGVGTEAFF. The chain is built from TRBV18 and TRBJ1-1, with 7 nucleotides matching TRBD1. The CDR3 extends over 16 amino acids. CDR1 KGHSH and CDR2 LQKENI come from the germline V gene. V gave up 2 bases and J gave up 4 bases; unmatched junction bases: 10.